The 25 T cell receptor beta chains below all came from one sample that was sequenced in a study of T cells after posttransplantation cyclophosphamide. Method: immunoSEQ multiplex PCR; TCRdb's copy keeps in-frame clones and lacks some. The sample carries some 54,000 clones, approximately 94% recorded once. Sequencing was carried out using PBMCs. These receptors all stem from a woman aged 25 to 39 in good health and a related stem cell transplant donor.

This chain joins TRBV5-5 and TRBJ1-5; D not resolved. The CDR3 is 13 amino acids. Per germline, CDR1 SGHKS and CDR2 YYEKEE (reference sequence). The ends were cut back, 2 bases at V and 3 bases at J, with 6 bases in the middle. The CDR3 nucleotides read TGTGCCAGCAGCTTAGCCCCCAATCAGCCCCAGCATTTT. It is translated as CASSLAPNQPQHF.

This clone was counted only a few times. The V call is TRBV4-2, the J call TRBJ1-3; TRBD1 might be the D (5 bases). V was shortened by 0 bases and J by 2 bases, with 11 bases between the two germline ends. This CDR3 contains 16 residues. Germline lookup yields CDR1 LGHNA and CDR2 YNFKEQ. The CDR3 is CASSQDKGLPGNTIYF. Written as DNA, the CDR3 is TGTGCCAGCAGCCAAGATAAGGGGCTCCCTGGAAACACCATATATTTT.

The chain uses TRBV11-3 and TRBJ1-1, with D possibly TRBD1 on 6 matching bases. Trimming stripped 1 base from V and 0 bases from J, with 12 bases between. Germline V gene data show CDR1 as SGHNT and CDR2 as YENEEA. This CDR3 contains 16 residues. CDR3 region: CASSLGMTGMNTEAFF. The CDR3 nucleotides read TGTGCCAGCAGCTTAGGAATGACAGGCATGAACACTGAAGCTTTCTTT.

The V call is TRBV15, the J call TRBJ2-7; 8 nucleotides match TRBD1. With V trimmed by 0 bases and J by 6 bases, 7 bases remained unmatched. Germline CDR1 and CDR2: LNHNV and YYDKDF (reference sequence). This CDR3 spans 15 amino acids. The CDR3 bases are TGTGCCACCAGCAGAGATCCTGACAGGGGTTCCGAGCAGTACTTC. Its protein product is CATSRDPDRGSEQYF.

The sample holds one count of this clone. The chain recombines TRBV5-4 with TRBJ2-3; 7 nucleotides align to TRBD2. Per the germline V gene, CDR1 is SGHNT and CDR2 is YYREEE (reference sequence). The junction had 5 bases not matched to a gene; V was cut back by 4 bases and J by 0 bases. The CDR3 runs to 15 residues. The CDR3 protein is CASSPGLSSTDTQYF. The CDR3 DNA is TGTGCCAGCAGCCCGGGACTAAGTAGCACAGATACGCAGTATTTT.

The rearrangement links TRBV6-6 to TRBJ2-2; TRBD1 is a possible D gene (6 bases). The germline V gene has CDR1 MNHNY and CDR2 SVGAGI (reference sequence). V lost 0 bases to trimming and J lost 3 bases, with 8 bases between them. This CDR3 region has 15 residues. In DNA, the CDR3 is TGTGCCAGCAGTTACTCCAACAGGGACACCGGGGAGCTGTTTTTT. Its protein is CASSYSNRDTGELFF.

The chain links TRBV28 to TRBJ1-4; 7 bases are a match to TRBD1. The J segment lost 17 bases and the V segment lost 3 bases, leaving 6 bases of the junction unmatched. The CDR3 loop spans 11 amino acids. Per the germline V gene, CDR1 is MDHEN and CDR2 is SYDVKM. CDR3 loop: CASSFPRGVFF. The CDR3 DNA reads as TGTGCCAGCAGTTTCCCCAGGGGGGTTTTTTTT.

This clone was picked up one time. The chain combines TRBV5-5 with TRBJ2-3; 11 nucleotides agree with TRBD2. Trimming cost V 6 bases and J 4 bases; bases outside gene matches: 4. The CDR3 runs 14 residues. Per the germline V gene, CDR1 is SGHKS and CDR2 is YYEKEE (reference sequence). The CDR3 DNA sequence: TGTGCCAGCACCGTGGGACTAGCGGCAGATACGCAGTATTTT. Translating gives CASTVGLAADTQYF.

The J gene is TRBJ1-2, the V gene TRBV6-1; D uncertain. Germline lookup yields CDR1 MNHNS and CDR2 SASEGT. Between the trimmed V and J ends, which lost 3 bases and 2 bases, there was a span of 7 bases. The CDR3 length is 13 residues. The CDR3 DNA follows: TGTGCCAGCAGTGATGGTCGGAACTATGGCTACACCTTC. Its protein product is CASSDGRNYGYTF.

CDR3 coding DNA: TGTGCCAGCAGCCCAGACAGGGCTGTCTCTGGAAACACCATATATTTT. Translation: CASSPDRAVSGNTIYF. The chain employs TRBV5-4 and TRBJ1-3; 7 bases fit TRBD1. Trimming at V came to 4 bases and at J to 0 bases, leaving 7 bases not matched to a gene. The CDR3 totals 16 residues. Germline V gives CDR1 SGHNT, CDR2 YYREEE (reference sequence).

Remarks on this clone: Additional DNA sequences in this sample encode the identical CDR3. The V call is TRBV19, the J call TRBJ2-7, with D tentatively TRBD1 (5 bases). Germline CDR1 LNHDA, CDR2 SQIVND (reference sequence). V was clipped by 7 bases and J by 3 bases, with 16 bases between them. This CDR3 spans 14 amino acids. DNA of the CDR3: TGTGCCAGTACAGGGCAGGAAGACCGCTACGAGCAGTACTTC. Protein sequence: CASTGQEDRYEQYF.

The V and J genes are TRBV30 and TRBJ2-1, with 9 bases aligning to TRBD1. The CDR3 is 13 residues long. Trimming took 0 bases from V and 9 from J; bases not matched to a gene: 3. The germline V gene encodes CDR1 GTSNPN and CDR2 SVGIG (reference sequence). The CDR3 DNA follows: TGTGCCTGGAGTGTACAGGGGGCGGGTGAGCAGTTCTTC. This gives the protein CAWSVQGAGEQFF. Using reference TRBV30 and TRBJ2-1 for the parts outside the CDR3, the full variable domain is SQTIHQWPATLVQPVGSPLSLECTVEGTSNPNLYWYRQAAGRGLQLLFYSVGIGQISSEVPQNLSASRPQDRQFILSSKKLLLSDSGFYLCAWSVQGAGEQFFGPGTRLTVL.

The rearrangement uses TRBV4-3 and TRBJ1-2; no definite D call. The germline gives CDR1 LGHNA, CDR2 YSLEER. V shed 6 bases and J shed 1 base, with 12 bases lying between them. The CDR3 sequence is 14 residues long. DNA of the CDR3: TGCGCCAGCAGGTCCCTAGTCAATAACTATGGCTACACCTTC. Translated: CASRSLVNNYGYTF.

The gene calls are TRBV7-9 and TRBJ1-3; TRBD1 might be the D (5 bases). This CDR3 is 15 amino acids long. Trimming shortened V by 5 bases and J by 0 bases, and 11 bases separated the two germline ends. The V gene's germline CDR1 is SEHNR and CDR2 FQNEAQ (reference sequence). The chain's CDR3 is CASSRSGGSGNTIYF. The CDR3 DNA sequence: TGTGCCAGCAGCCGTTCCGGGGGCTCTGGAAACACCATATATTTT.

V gene TRBV6-6 combines with J gene TRBJ1-1; the D is unclear. This CDR3 is built from 15 residues. The V end lost 0 bases, the J end lost 6 bases, and 14 bases lay between the germline ends. Germline CDR1 reads MNHNY; CDR2 reads SVGAGI (reference sequence). CDR3 protein: CASSYSEYDPSEAFF. For the CDR3, the DNA is TGTGCCAGCAGTTACTCAGAGTACGATCCCTCTGAAGCTTTCTTT.

The J gene is TRBJ2-1, the V gene TRBV11-2; 11 bases match TRBD1. The germline CDR1 and CDR2 sequences are SGHAT and FQNNGV. The CDR3 is 13 amino acids. The trim removed 10 bases at V and 6 bases at J, leaving 5 bases unmatched. CDR3 sequence: CAIGTGGPNEQFF. The CDR3 coding sequence is TGTGCCATAGGGACAGGGGGACCCAATGAGCAGTTCTTC.

The chain combines TRBV7-2 with TRBJ2-3; 11 bases agree with TRBD2. The CDR3 totals 18 residues. J gave up 4 bases and V 1 base, and 10 bases lay outside the gene matches. Germline loops: CDR1 SGHTA, CDR2 FQGNSA. The CDR3 protein is CASSLGVLAGGQSDTQYF. In DNA, the CDR3 is TGTGCCAGCAGCTTAGGTGTCTTAGCGGGGGGGCAATCAGATACGCAGTATTTT.

The chain uses TRBV7-8 and TRBJ1-1; 8 bases map to TRBD1. The CDR3 has 17 amino acids. Trimming cost V 6 bases and J 3 bases; bases outside gene matches: 15. Per the germline V gene, CDR1 is SGHVS and CDR2 is FQNEAQ. The CDR3 is CASRAHAGGVKYTEAFF. The CDR3 nucleotides read TGTGCCAGCAGAGCACACGCAGGGGGCGTAAAGTACACTGAAGCTTTCTTT.

The chain couples TRBV29-1 to TRBJ2-3; 9 bases are a match to TRBD1. J was trimmed by 3 bases and V by 3 bases; bases with no gene match: 4. The length of the CDR3 is 14 residues. The V gene's germline CDR1 is SQVTM and CDR2 ANQGSEA. CDR3 coding DNA: TGCAGCGTTGAGGGTGACAGGGGGACAGATACGCAGTATTTT. As protein: CSVEGDRGTDTQYF.

The chain combines TRBV4-3 with TRBJ2-7; 9 bases match TRBD1. Germline V lookup: CDR1 LGHNA, CDR2 YSLEER. The trim removed 4 bases at V and 7 bases at J, leaving 11 bases unmatched. The CDR3 has 15 amino acids. Written as DNA, the CDR3 is TGCGCCAGCAGCCGCCACCGGGACAGGGAAGGGGAGCAGTACTTC. Amino acids: CASSRHRDREGEQYF.

V is TRBV28 and J is TRBJ1-2, with 7 bases lining up with TRBD1. This CDR3 has 15 residues. The V gene's germline CDR1 is MDHEN and CDR2 SYDVKM. V shed 6 bases and J 2 bases; nucleotides not matched to a gene: 9. The DNA for the CDR3 is TGTGCCAGCAGCACCGTACGCAGGGGGAACTATGGCTACACCTTC. Residues: CASSTVRRGNYGYTF.

CDR3 DNA: TGTGCCAGCAACCCCGGACAGGGGGCTAATTCACCCCTCCACTTT. It encodes CASNPGQGANSPLHF. The chain uses TRBV7-9 and TRBJ1-6; 11 bases align to TRBD1. V shed 7 bases and J 6 bases; nucleotides not matched to a gene: 5. The CDR3 spans 15 residues. Germline CDR1 and CDR2: SEHNR and FQNEAQ (reference sequence).

This chain uses TRBV18 with TRBJ2-2, with TRBD2 identical over 11 bases. V shed 4 bases, J shed 4 bases, and the junction held 8 bases outside the gene matches. This CDR3 is built from 17 residues. The germline V gene has CDR1 KGHSH and CDR2 LQKENI. CDR3 DNA: TGTGCCAGCTCACAAAACTATGGGACTAGCGGCACCGGGGAGCTGTTTTTT. This sequence encodes CASSQNYGTSGTGELFF.

With regard to this clone: Sequence at one end of the junction differs from germline and may be a read error. V usage is TRBV12-5 and J usage is TRBJ2-5, with TRBD2 matching over 7 bases. Germline V CDR1 and CDR2: LGHNT, FRNRAP. The length of the CDR3 is 14 residues. The CDR3 is CASSFAGVFETQYF. In DNA form, the CDR3 reads TGTGCTAGTAGTTTCGCGGGGGTTTTTGAGACCCAGTACTTC.

This rearrangement joins TRBV2 to TRBJ1-2, with D possibly being TRBD1 (5 bases). This CDR3 spans 15 amino acids. Germline-derived CDR1 and CDR2 are SNHLY and FYNNEI. The germline V and J ends were trimmed by 5 bases and 3 bases, with 16 bases remaining between them. The CDR3: CASSMTSQGYYGYTF. For the CDR3, the DNA is TGTGCCAGCAGTATGACATCTCAGGGCTACTATGGCTACACCTTC. The variable domain in full, with the rest retrieved from reference TRBV2 and TRBJ1-2, is EPEVTQTPSHQVTQMGQEVILRCVPISNHLYFYWYRQILGQKVEFLVSFYNNEISEKSEIFDDQFSVERPDGSNFTLKIRSTKLEDSAMYFCASSMTSQGYYGYTFGSGTRLTVV.